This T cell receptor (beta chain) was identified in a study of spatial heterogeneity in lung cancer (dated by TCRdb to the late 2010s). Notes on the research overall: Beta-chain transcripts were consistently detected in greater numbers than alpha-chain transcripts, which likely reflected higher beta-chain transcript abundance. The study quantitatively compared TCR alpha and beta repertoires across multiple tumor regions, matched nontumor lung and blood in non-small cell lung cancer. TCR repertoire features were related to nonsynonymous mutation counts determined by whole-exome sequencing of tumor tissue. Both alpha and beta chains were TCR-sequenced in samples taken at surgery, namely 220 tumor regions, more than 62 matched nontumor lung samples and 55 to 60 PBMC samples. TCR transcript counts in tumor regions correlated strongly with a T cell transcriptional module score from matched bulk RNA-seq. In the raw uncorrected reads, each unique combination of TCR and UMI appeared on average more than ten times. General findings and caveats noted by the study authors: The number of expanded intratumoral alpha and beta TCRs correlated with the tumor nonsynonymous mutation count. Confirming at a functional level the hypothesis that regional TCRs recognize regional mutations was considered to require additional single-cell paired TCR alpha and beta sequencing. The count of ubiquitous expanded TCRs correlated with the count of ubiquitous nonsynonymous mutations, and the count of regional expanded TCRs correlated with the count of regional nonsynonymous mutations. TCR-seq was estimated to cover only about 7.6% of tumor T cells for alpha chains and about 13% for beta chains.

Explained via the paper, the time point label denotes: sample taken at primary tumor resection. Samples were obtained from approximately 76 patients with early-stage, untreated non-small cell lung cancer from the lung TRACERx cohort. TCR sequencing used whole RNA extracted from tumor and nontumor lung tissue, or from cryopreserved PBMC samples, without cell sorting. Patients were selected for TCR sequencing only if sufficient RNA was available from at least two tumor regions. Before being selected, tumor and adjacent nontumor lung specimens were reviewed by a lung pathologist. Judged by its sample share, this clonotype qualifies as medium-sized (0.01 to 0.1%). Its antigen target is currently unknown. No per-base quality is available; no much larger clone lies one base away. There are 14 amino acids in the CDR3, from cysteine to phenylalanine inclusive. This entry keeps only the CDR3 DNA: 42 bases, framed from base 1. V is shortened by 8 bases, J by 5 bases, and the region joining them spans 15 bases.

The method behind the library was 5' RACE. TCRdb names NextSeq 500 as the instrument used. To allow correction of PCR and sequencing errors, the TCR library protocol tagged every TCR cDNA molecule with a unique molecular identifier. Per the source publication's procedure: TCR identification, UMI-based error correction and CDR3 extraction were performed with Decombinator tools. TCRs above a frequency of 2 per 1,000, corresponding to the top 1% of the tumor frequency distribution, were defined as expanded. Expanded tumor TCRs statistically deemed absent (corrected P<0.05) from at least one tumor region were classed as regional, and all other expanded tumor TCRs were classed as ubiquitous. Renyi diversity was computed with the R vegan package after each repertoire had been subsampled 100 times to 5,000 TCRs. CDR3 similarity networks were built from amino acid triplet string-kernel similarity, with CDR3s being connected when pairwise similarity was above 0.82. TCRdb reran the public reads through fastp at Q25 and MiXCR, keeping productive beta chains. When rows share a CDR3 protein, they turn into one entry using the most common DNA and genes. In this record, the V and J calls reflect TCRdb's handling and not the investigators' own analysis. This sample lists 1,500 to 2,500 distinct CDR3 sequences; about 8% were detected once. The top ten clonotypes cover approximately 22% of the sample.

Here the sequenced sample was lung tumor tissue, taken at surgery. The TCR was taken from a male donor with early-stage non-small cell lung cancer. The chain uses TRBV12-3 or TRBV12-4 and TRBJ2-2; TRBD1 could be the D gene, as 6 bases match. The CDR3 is CASLEQGRTGELFF. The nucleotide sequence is TGTGCCAGCCTTGAGCAGGGGAGAACCGGGGAGCTGTTTTTT.